The 24 T cell receptor beta chains presented below share a single source sample, sequenced in a study of T cell responses to AZD1222 COVID-19 vaccine. The assay was immunoSEQ multiplex PCR, and TCRdb's table has in-frame clones only and misses some. This sample has 100,000 to 150,000 clones; about 92% occur once, and the top ten carry 0.9% to 1.2%. Sequenced material: peripheral blood, taken on day 0 of AZD1222 vaccination. The receptors come from an adult in good health.

A remark on this clone: Other nucleotide sequences from this sample produce the same CDR3. In DNA, the CDR3 is TGTGCCAGCAGTTTAGGACATTACGAGCAGTACTTC. The encoded protein is CASSLGHYEQYF. The chain is built from TRBV28 and TRBJ2-7; a possible D gene is TRBD1 (5 bases). Germline loops: CDR1 MDHEN, CDR2 SYDVKM. Trimming cost V 2 bases and J 4 bases, with 6 bases left between them. The CDR3 spans 12 residues.

The rearrangement uses TRBV6-5 and TRBJ2-7, with D perhaps assigned TRBD1 or TRBD2 (5 bases each). The CDR3 length is 14 residues. The V gene's germline CDR1 is MNHEY and CDR2 SVGAGI. Trimming pared 6 bases from V and 2 bases from J, leaving 14 bases between. CDR3 nucleotides: TGTGCCAGCAGCAATAGGGACGGACCCTACGAGCAGTACTTC. This gives the protein CASSNRDGPYEQYF.

V is TRBV14 and J is TRBJ2-5; D gene unclear. The CDR3 totals 13 residues. Germline CDR1 reads SGHDN; CDR2 reads FVKESK. Deletions cut 4 bases from V and 5 bases from J, with 11 bases between. The CDR3: CASSPITRETQYF. DNA for the CDR3: TGTGCCAGCAGCCCCATAACCCGGGAGACCCAGTACTTC.

This sequence joins TRBV7-9 and TRBJ2-1, with 9 bases matching TRBD2. Trimming removed 3 bases from V and 9 bases from J; junction bases left unmatched: 9. The germline CDR1 and CDR2 sequences are SEHNR and FQNEAQ (reference sequence). CDR3 length: 15 amino acids. DNA for the CDR3: TGTGCCAGCAGCTTGCGGCTAGCGGGACCCGGTGAGCAGTTCTTC. Encoded protein: CASSLRLAGPGEQFF.

The chain couples TRBV5-1 to TRBJ1-4; D gene unclear. The CDR3 is 17 amino acids. Looked up from germline, CDR1 is SGHRS and CDR2 is YFSETQ. V shed 0 bases and J shed 5 bases, with 17 bases lying between them. The CDR3 coding sequence is TGCGCCAGCAGCTTGGGGTTCCAGGCAGTTACGAATGAAAAACTGTTTTTT. It translates to CASSLGFQAVTNEKLFF.

The chain employs TRBV9 and TRBJ2-5, with TRBD2 identical over 10 bases. The ends lost 3 bases at V and 1 base at J; junction bases unmatched: 6. Germline CDR1 is SGDLS and CDR2 is YYNGEE. The CDR3 contains 16 residues. The CDR3 DNA follows: TGTGCCAGCAGCGGAACGGGACTAGCGACCCAAGAGACCCAGTACTTC. Protein product: CASSGTGLATQETQYF.

J is TRBJ2-1 and V is TRBV19, with D perhaps being TRBD1 or TRBD2 (5 bases each). The germline CDR1 and CDR2 sequences are LNHDA and SQIVND (reference sequence). Trimming cost V 8 bases and J 8 bases, with 22 bases left between them. This CDR3 contains 15 residues. CDR3 bases: TGTGCCAGTGGCCAACGGGACCGCCGATTTCATGAGCAGTTCTTC. The encoded protein is CASGQRDRRFHEQFF.

The chain couples TRBV6-6 to TRBJ2-1; 9 bases are a match to TRBD2. The trim removed 0 bases at V and 3 bases at J, leaving 3 bases unmatched. This CDR3 region has 16 residues. Germline V CDR1 and CDR2: MNHNY, SVGAGI (reference sequence). The chain's CDR3 is CASSYSSGRYYNEQFF. The CDR3 DNA reads as TGTGCCAGCAGTTACTCAAGCGGGAGGTACTACAATGAGCAGTTCTTC.

This clone was seen a handful of times. The genes are TRBV19 and TRBJ1-1; D perhaps matches TRBD1 (5 bases). The CDR3 runs to 17 residues. CDR1 and CDR2 from the germline V gene are LNHDA and SQIVND (reference sequence). Trimming removed 8 bases from V and 1 base from J, with 23 bases in between. CDR3 bases: TGTGCCAGTCGCACCCCGGGACGGGGGGAAGGGAACACTGAAGCTTTCTTT. This translates into CASRTPGRGEGNTEAFF. Full variable domain (rest looked up from reference TRBV19 and TRBJ1-1): DGGITQSPKYLFRKEGQNVTLSCEQNLNHDAMYWYRQDPGQGLRLIYYSQIVNDFQKGDIAEGYSVSREKKESFPLTVTSAQKNPTAFYLCASRTPGRGEGNTEAFFGQGTRLTVV.

The chain couples TRBV3-1 (or the pseudogene TRBV3-2) to TRBJ1-2, with a possible D match to TRBD1 (5 bases). Germline CDR1 LGHDT, CDR2 YNNKEL (reference sequence). The CDR3 covers 13 residues. Trimming shortened V by 10 bases and J by 4 bases, and 16 bases separated the two germline ends. This CDR3 reads CATIGPGTYGYTF. As DNA, the CDR3 is TGTGCCACCATCGGTCCGGGGACCTATGGCTACACCTTC.

The V gene is TRBV7-2, the J gene TRBJ2-3; no clear D. V was cut by 5 bases and J by 6 bases, with 12 bases left in between. Germline assignment: CDR1 SGHTA and CDR2 FQGNSA. This CDR3 spans 13 amino acids. As DNA, the CDR3 is TGTGCCAGCAGCGTACCCGAAGGGGATACGCAGTATTTT. Residues: CASSVPEGDTQYF.

The V call is TRBV15, the J call TRBJ2-7, with TRBD1 matching over 7 bases. The CDR3 runs to 13 residues. Germline-derived CDR1 and CDR2 are LNHNV and YYDKDF (reference sequence). The trim removed 8 bases at V and 2 bases at J, leaving 6 bases unmatched. In DNA, the CDR3 is TGTGCCACCGGAGCCGGGACAGCCTACGAGCAGTACTTC. Residues: CATGAGTAYEQYF.

The CDR3 loop is CASSRVGGRTEAFF. The CDR3 nucleotides read TGTGCCAGCAGCCGAGTGGGGGGTCGCACTGAAGCTTTCTTT. The chain joins TRBV14 to TRBJ1-1; D perhaps matches TRBD1 (5 bases). In germline, CDR1 is SGHDN, CDR2 FVKESK. Trimming took off 4 bases at V and 4 bases at J, with 13 bases between the two ends. This CDR3 contains 14 residues.

The chain is built from TRBV5-1 and TRBJ1-4; D possibly corresponds to TRBD1 (6 bases). Germline CDR1 is SGHRS and CDR2 is YFSETQ. V was pared by 2 bases and J by 2 bases, with 10 bases between. The CDR3 sequence is 15 residues long. CDR3 nucleotides: TGCGCCAGCAGCTTTTCAGGGGTTACTAATGAAAAACTGTTTTTT. It is translated as CASSFSGVTNEKLFF.

This clone was detected only a few times. The chain links TRBV30 to TRBJ2-1; D is uncertain. The CDR3 is made up of 17 amino acids. V was shortened by 2 bases and J by 13 bases, with 30 bases between the two germline ends. The germline CDR1 and CDR2 sequences are GTSNPN and SVGIG (reference sequence). CDR3 region: CAWSPGAPESLRPRQFF. For the CDR3, the DNA is TGTGCCTGGAGTCCCGGAGCACCGGAAAGTCTCCGGCCAAGACAGTTCTTC.

DNA of the CDR3: TGTGCCAGCAGCCAAGAGTCGGTTTGGTATGAGCAGTTCTTC. It encodes CASSQESVWYEQFF. This sequence joins TRBV3-1 (or the pseudogene TRBV3-2) and TRBJ2-1, with D hard to call. Germline assignment: CDR1 LGHDT and CDR2 YNNKEL (reference sequence). The CDR3 spans 14 residues. V was pared by 0 bases and J by 8 bases, with 11 bases between.

This CDR3 reads CASSKTGWNSPLHF. CDR3 in DNA: TGTGCCAGTAGTAAAACAGGGTGGAATTCACCCCTCCACTTT. V and J are TRBV19 and TRBJ1-6; tentatively, D is TRBD1 (6 bases). Trimming removed 4 bases from V and 7 bases from J, with 11 bases in between. Germline V CDR1 and CDR2: LNHDA, SQIVND (reference sequence). CDR3 length equals 14 residues.

The V and J genes are TRBV5-1 and TRBJ1-1; the D gene is possibly TRBD1 (5 bases). Germline V gene data show CDR1 as SGHRS and CDR2 as YFSETQ. Between the trimmed V and J ends, which lost 3 bases and 4 bases, there was a span of 13 bases. This CDR3 has 14 amino acids. The CDR3 loop is CASSSRVDSTEAFF. For the CDR3, the DNA is TGCGCCAGCAGCTCCAGGGTTGATAGCACTGAAGCTTTCTTT.

This rearrangement joins TRBV27 to TRBJ2-7; tentatively, D is TRBD2 (6 bases). V lost 9 bases to trimming and J lost 1 base, with 13 bases between them. Per germline, CDR1 MNHEY and CDR2 SMNVEV (reference sequence). There are 13 residues in the CDR3. The DNA for the CDR3 is TGTGCCAGGGGGAGGTCCTATTCCTACGAGCAGTACTTC. Protein product: CARGRSYSYEQYF.

The chain couples TRBV6-5 to TRBJ2-7; no firm D call. Trimming removed 5 bases at V and 6 bases at J, with 20 bases between. CDR1 and CDR2 from the germline V gene are MNHEY and SVGAGI. CDR3 length: 15 amino acids. Here the CDR3 DNA reads TGTGCCAGCAGTCCGAAGTGGTCTGGGTTGGTCGAGCAGTACTTC. This codes for CASSPKWSGLVEQYF.

The chain is built from TRBV19 and TRBJ2-7; D is possibly TRBD1 or TRBD2 (6 bases each). The CDR3 runs to 14 residues. V was trimmed by 6 bases and J by 0 bases, leaving 12 bases between them. Germline CDR1 and CDR2: LNHDA and SQIVND (reference sequence). The CDR3 sequence: CASRTRGPSYEQYF. Here the CDR3 DNA reads TGTGCCAGTAGAACCCGGGGGCCCTCCTACGAGCAGTACTTC.

The chain recombines TRBV12-5 with TRBJ2-4; 7 nucleotides match TRBD2. The CDR3 length is 21 residues. V was clipped by 1 base and J by 5 bases; unmatched bases: 23. Germline loops: CDR1 LGHNT, CDR2 FRNRAP. CDR3 region: CASGLDRDSSGKQSVQNIQYF. The DNA for the CDR3 is TGTGCTAGTGGTTTGGACCGGGATTCTAGCGGCAAACAGAGCGTCCAAAACATTCAGTACTTC.

The chain combines TRBV2 with TRBJ1-4; a weak D match, TRBD1 (6 bases). V lost 8 bases to trimming and J lost 4 bases, with 8 bases between them. The germline V gene encodes CDR1 SNHLY and CDR2 FYNNEI. This CDR3 has 12 residues. CDR3 region: CASGTINEKLFF. As DNA, the CDR3 is TGTGCCAGCGGGACAATTAATGAAAAACTGTTTTTT. Supplemented by reference TRBV2 and TRBJ1-4, the full variable domain reads EPEVTQTPSHQVTQMGQEVILRCVPISNHLYFYWYRQILGQKVEFLVSFYNNEISEKSEIFDDQFSVERPDGSNFTLKIRSTKLEDSAMYFCASGTINEKLFFGSGTQLSVL.

This clone was recorded once. V usage is TRBV2 and J usage is TRBJ1-5; 10 nucleotides align to TRBD1. Germline assignment: CDR1 SNHLY and CDR2 FYNNEI. After removal of 8 bases from V and 2 bases from J, the junction contained 0 bases not matched to a gene. The length of the CDR3 is 13 residues. For the CDR3, the DNA is TGTGCCAGCGGGACAGGGGGCAATCAGCCCCAGCATTTT. This codes for CASGTGGNQPQHF. The whole variable domain, filled in from reference TRBV2 and TRBJ1-5, reads EPEVTQTPSHQVTQMGQEVILRCVPISNHLYFYWYRQILGQKVEFLVSFYNNEISEKSEIFDDQFSVERPDGSNFTLKIRSTKLEDSAMYFCASGTGGNQPQHFGDGTRLSIL.